The T cell receptor (beta chain) under discussion was sequenced for a study of cytomegalovirus exposure and HLA in healthy donors (TCRdb year 2017). About the study as a whole: An earlier analysis of 550 to 700 of the donors reported about 250 Gb of sequence data and around 110 million unique TCR beta sequences from 150 million to 200 million T cells. Approximately 330 gigabases of sequencing data and around 85 million unique TCR sequences made up an early release that covered 500 to 650 HLA-typed donors. Of the approximately 400 genotyped donors, 65% to 90% fell in the genetic ancestry cluster associated with self-reported Caucasian donors. The aim of the study was to test whether cataloging public T cell receptors could identify signatures of past pathogen exposure. Using immunosequencing, the study profiled T cell repertoires from fewer than 700 subjects and related those repertoires to cytomegalovirus serostatus. In addition to the first cohort of 500 to 850 subjects, a separate validation cohort of under 150 different subjects was used. To predict cytomegalovirus infection status, the study brought together high-throughput TCR immunosequencing, statistical association of individual TCRs with disease status, and machine learning. A later analysis re-analyzed previously published TCR beta repertoires from 666 donors and added high-resolution HLA genotyping to study TCR occurrence patterns. The later analysis used no new phenotypic data to find candidate immune exposures, relying instead on TCR beta sequences and their occurrence across donors. An earlier analysis of several hundred of the donors applied high-throughput TCR beta sequencing to assess whether each TCR beta V gene segment acted as functional or pseudogenic. Donor age, sex, ethnicity and CMV serostatus were compiled together with the repertoire data. Genome-wide SNP genotypes for about three fifths of the 666 donors were used in a later genetic analysis, which treated that subset as a discovery cohort. All discovery cohort repertoires had been generated using a single sequencing platform. HLA typing covered class I and class II loci at four-digit resolution. The number of donors typed differed by locus, with roughly 620-630 for A, B, C, DRB1 and DQB1, around 500 for DQA1, about 610 for DPA1, and about 450 for DPB1. Roughly 5 DR-DQ haplotypes were handled as single units for association and clustering, since linkage in the cohort was strong. Among almost 400 genotyped donors of the cohort, an average of 235,054 unique TCR beta nucleotide sequences were sequenced per donor, roughly a sixth of them non-productive. Summary of the overall study and its limitations: An association between a missense DCLRE1C variant and V-gene and J-gene trimming of TCR beta chains was found in a later genetic analysis and replicated in an independent cohort. According to a later analysis, TCR association rates differed among HLA loci, with DRB1 alleles showing the most associated TCRs and HLA-C alleles showing the fewest. Presence/absence analyses assumed roughly uniform sequencing depth across donors, an assumption that may not hold. A further reported finding was that TCR beta sequences accurately predicted the HLA-A and HLA-B alleles for most subjects in the first cohort. When HLA alleles, especially DR and DQ, strongly co-occurred, attributing TCR associations to individual alleles was difficult. In vitro tests confirmed that three of the cytomegalovirus-associated TCR beta chains recognize cytomegalovirus antigens. Across donors, most TCR sequences were observed very rarely, whereas some public TCRs were present in many individuals. In a later analysis, HLA-associated TCR beta chains were found to be more clonally expanded and to have lower generation probabilities than equally common non-associated chains. Linkage disequilibrium might explain the correlated functional status among segregating V segments, but an unknown experimental factor could not be excluded. Only TCR beta chains were sequenced in this cohort, and the absence of alpha or paired-chain data limited detectable features. Most CMV-associated TCR beta chains appeared to be HLA-restricted in a later analysis, and the HLA associations seemed to be driven largely by CMV exposure. A later analysis associated approximately 17,000 TCR beta sequences with specific HLA alleles at a false discovery rate of 0.05. A later genetic analysis reported fewer N-insertions in productive TCRs among donors in an Asian-associated ancestry cluster than the roughly 700-donor mean. A later analysis reported that several top co-occurrence clusters appeared linked to parvovirus B19, influenza, CMV and Epstein-Barr virus. Because HLA typing was unavailable for some donors at each locus, only the typed subset was used in association tests. About 17 rarely observed V segments, including chromosome 9 orphons, were excluded from the earlier analysis of approximately 600 of the donors because counts were too low. An earlier analysis of approximately 530 of the donors showed that most TCR beta V segments appeared in productive rearrangements either about 87% or about 30% of the time, which broadly matched IMGT annotations. Because the 87-base-pair reads could not distinguish some IMGT-functional V segments, including TRBV6-2 and TRBV6-3, those segments were excluded. It was suggested by the authors that the approach could potentially be generalized to other disease states and immunological phenotypes. The classifier was reported to diagnose cytomegalovirus status with high specificity and sensitivity in both the original and validation cohorts. For the cohort, immune exposure information was limited to CMV serostatus. The study listed approximately 150 TCR beta chains as associated with cytomegalovirus. The sequencing pipeline was judged likely to have produced a cluster of highly shared sequence variants as a technical artifact.

The cohort was made up of roughly 670 healthy bone marrow donors. At the time of sampling, every cohort member was nominally healthy, though immune exposures that went unrecorded were likely present. The donor tested CMV seropositive and was one of the 289 seropositive cohort members. Each donor provided a peripheral blood sample, and peripheral blood mononuclear cells were used for TCR beta sequencing. Genomic DNA extraction from the blood cell samples was performed with the Qiagen DNeasy Blood Extraction Kit. Trimming removed 4 bases from V and 3 bases from J; the gene matches leave 1 base unexplained. The CDR3 holds 14 amino acids from the cysteine to the phenylalanine. Solely the CDR3 DNA is kept, with 42 bases framed from the first base. The germline V gene yields MNHNS for CDR1 and SASEGT for CDR2. This clone came up a few times. Its cognate antigen has yet to be identified. Base qualities are not at hand, and no much larger clone is one base apart.

Library generation was performed with the immunoSEQ multiplex PCR assay. For the multiplex PCR, a mixture combining 60 forward primers for TCR Vbeta segments and 13 reverse primers for TCR Jbeta segments was used. The CDR3 region of rearranged TCR beta genes was amplified from genomic DNA by a multiplex PCR assay. On the Illumina HiSeq System, the amplified TCR beta libraries were sequenced as 87-base-pair reads. As for how the authors treated the data: A later analysis tallied tens of millions of unique TCR beta chains across the 666 repertoires, and some 12 million of those chains were shared by two or more donors. Raw reads were error-corrected and collapsed into unique sequences by a nearest-neighbor algorithm in which closely related sequences were merged to remove PCR and sequencing errors. V, D and J gene segments were assigned by aligning CDR3 sequences to IMGT reference sequences. For a sequence to be retained, at least a six-nucleotide match to both a V gene segment and a J gene segment was required. A rearrangement counted as productive if the CDR3 had no stop codons and remained in frame with V and J, and every other rearrangement counted as non-productive. Following IMGT convention, CDR3 was defined as the stretch from the second conserved V-encoded cysteine up to the conserved J-encoded phenylalanine. The earlier analysis of around 640 of the donors excluded sequences that lacked an unambiguous match to a single V gene segment. In an earlier analysis of approximately 500 of the donors, a V segment was called functional when productive rearrangements were above 56.7%, and segregating when the standard deviation between donors exceeded 5%. A statistical classification framework was developed to diagnose cytomegalovirus status using the catalog of TCR beta chain sequences. V and J gene assignment, in a later analysis, came from comparing TCR nucleotide sequences with IMGT/GENE-DB human TR gene sequences. A later analysis assigned CDR3 sequences and most-parsimonious VDJ recombination scenarios with the TCRdist pipeline. A later analysis defined each TCR beta chain by its CDR3 amino acid sequence plus V-gene family, and excluded reads lacking a unique V-gene family. As a way to deal with suspected cross-contamination and a sequencing artifact, a later analysis dropped more than 500 nucleotide sequences that were highly shared and had low generation probability. For each public chain, a later analysis derived a clonal expansion index from normalized ranks of inferred template counts within each repertoire. In a later analysis, generation probabilities were computed with a VDJ recombination model fitted to out-of-frame rearrangements, and the resulting probabilities were checked against IGoR. In a later analysis, TCR-TCR, TCR-HLA and TCR-CMV co-occurrence was scored with hypergeometric tests, and a repertoire-size bias correction was applied to TCR pairs. False discovery rates were estimated in a later analysis by permuting HLA or CMV assignments 20 times. In a later analysis, co-occurring TCRs were grouped with DBSCAN, and TCRdist sequence similarity was added when clustering was performed within HLA-allele-positive subsets. For co-occurrence clustering, repertoires with fewer than 30,000 or more than 120,000 public chains were excluded, along with four or five repertoires with anomalous nucleotide sharing. The immuneACCESS repertoire file appears here via TCRdb, limited to in-frame rearrangements. These files lack a portion of the clones; in checked studies, under half of the deficit traces to unresolved V genes, and the cause of the others is not known. Clone size and the V and J calls come from that table; the DNA yielded D and trimming. The sample table holds about 180,000 clones, of which around 80% were seen once. Of the sample, under 1.5% is held by the ten largest clones.

The specimen sequenced was PBMCs. The chain is assembled from TRBV6-1 and TRBJ2-2, and 8 junctional nucleotides match TRBD1. This sequence was found in a girl aged 2 to 10 in good health and CMV-seropositive. Here is the DNA: TGTGCCAGCAGTGGGGACAGGTACACCGGGGAGCTGTTTTTT. This yields the protein CASSGDRYTGELFF.